Included here is one T cell receptor beta chain sequence, with context. The V gene lost 4 bases and the J gene lost 4 bases, with 17 bases spanning the gap. Germline values: CDR1 MGHRA, CDR2 YSYEKL. This CDR3 has 15 amino acids. This specimen belongs to a study of blood T cell repertoires in COVID-19. Study at large: Samples of COVID-19 (acute and convalescent) were obtained from the United States, Italy and Spain. Sources were T cells, B-cell-depleted T cells, or PBMCs; the material itself was cDNA or gDNA.

Original data processing: Estimates of nucleated cell counts were drawn from the amplification of reference gene primers. Data came from immunoSEQ multiplex PCR; TCRdb stores just in-frame clones and leaves some out. Clone size and the V and J calls come from that table; the DNA yielded D and trimming. Among around 150,000 clones listed, roughly 80% were seen once. The chain combines TRBV4-1 with TRBJ2-7; D might be TRBD2 (6 bases). The sample taken for sequencing was peripheral blood. This clonotype was sampled from a man aged 55 to 70 with acute or convalescent COVID-19. CDR3 nucleotide sequence: TGCGCCAGCAGCCGGCAGGAGGGTGAGGGGTACGAGCAGTACTTC. Residues: CASSRQEGEGYEQYF.